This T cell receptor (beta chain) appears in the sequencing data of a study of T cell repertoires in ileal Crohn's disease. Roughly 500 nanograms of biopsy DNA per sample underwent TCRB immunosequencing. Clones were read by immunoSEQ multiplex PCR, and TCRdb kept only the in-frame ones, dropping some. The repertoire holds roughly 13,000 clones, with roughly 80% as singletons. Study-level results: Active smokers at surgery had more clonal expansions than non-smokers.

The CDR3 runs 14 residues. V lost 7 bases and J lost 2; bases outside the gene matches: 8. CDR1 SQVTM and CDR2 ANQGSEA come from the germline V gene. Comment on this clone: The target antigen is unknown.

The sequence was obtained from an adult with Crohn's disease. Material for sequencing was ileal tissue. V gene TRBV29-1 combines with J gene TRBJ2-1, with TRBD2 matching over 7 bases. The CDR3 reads CSASGGGAYNEQFF. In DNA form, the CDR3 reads TGCAGCGCCTCGGGGGGAGGAGCCTACAATGAGCAGTTCTTC.